A selection of T cell receptor beta chains follows, all from one sample in a study of T cells in localized non-small cell lung cancer. Only in-frame clones appear in the TCRdb table, and some are missing; sequencing was by immunoSEQ multiplex PCR. The data contain 59,000 or so clones, approximately 91% of them seen just once; the ten biggest clones take up just under 20%. The sequencing here drew on peripheral blood, taken before any cancer treatment. Receptors originate from a man aged 40 to 70 with stage I lung adenocarcinoma. The CDR3 runs from the conserved cysteine through the conserved F or W. D genes are given only for firm matches. Size values are once, few and many counts, or a class for expanded clones, and some rows have none.

V	D	J	size	CDR3	DNA
TRBV6-6	TRBD2	TRBJ2-7	.	CASIAGGPYEQYF	TGTGCCAGCATAGCGGGAGGGCCCTACGAGCAGTACTTC
TRBV27	.	TRBJ2-1	.	CASSSPNYNEQFF	TGTGCCAGCAGCTCGCCAAATTACAATGAGCAGTTCTTC
TRBV21-1	.	TRBJ2-7	.	CASSKARKFYEQYF	TGTGCCAGCAGCAAAGCGCGCAAGTTCTACGAGCAGTACTTC
TRBV7-2	TRBD2	TRBJ2-7	few	CASSLLGGRDEQYF	TGTGCCAGCAGCTTATTGGGCGGGAGGGACGAGCAGTACTTC
TRBV7-2	.	TRBJ1-1	.	CASSLAGGEAFF	TGTGCCAGCAGCTTAGCAGGAGGAGAAGCTTTCTTT
TRBV7-9	TRBD2	TRBJ2-1	.	CASLGASGKSYNEQFF	TGTGCCAGCCTCGGAGCTAGCGGGAAGTCCTACAATGAGCAGTTCTTC
TRBV15	.	TRBJ2-3	.	CATTLASTDTQYF	TGTGCCACCACTCTGGCTAGCACAGATACGCAGTATTTT
TRBV19	.	TRBJ2-2	.	CASNGASLTGELFF	TGTGCCAGTAATGGTGCCTCGCTCACCGGGGAGCTGTTTTTT
TRBV6-1	.	TRBJ2-3	.	CASSEAHGADTQYF	TGTGCCAGCAGTGAAGCGCACGGGGCAGATACGCAGTATTTT
TRBV28	.	TRBJ1-2	once	CASSSGTNFYGYTF	TGTGCCAGCAGTTCCGGGACAAACTTTTATGGCTACACCTTC
TRBV4-3	TRBD2	TRBJ2-7	.	CASSQARTSRAYEQYF	TGCGCCAGCAGCCAAGCCAGGACTAGTCGTGCCTACGAGCAGTACTTC
TRBV2	.	TRBJ2-6	.	CASIDSGANVLTF	TGTGCCAGTATCGACTCTGGGGCCAACGTCCTGACTTTC
TRBV6-6	.	TRBJ2-1	.	CASTIGGSEQFF	TGTGCCAGCACTATAGGGGGTTCTGAGCAGTTCTTC
TRBV7-8	TRBD2	TRBJ2-7	.	CASSLEGTSAYEQYF	TGTGCCAGCAGCTTAGAGGGGACTAGCGCCTACGAGCAGTACTTC
TRBV5-1	TRBD1	TRBJ1-1	.	CASSPGRGGSPEAFF	TGCGCCAGCAGCCCTGGCAGGGGGGGGTCCCCTGAAGCTTTCTTT
TRBV27	.	TRBJ2-7	.	CASSLRRGNYGSGYEQYF	TGTGCCAGCAGTTTACGCAGGGGAAATTACGGGAGCGGCTACGAGCAGTACTTC
TRBV11-2	TRBD1	TRBJ1-5	few	CASSRGTGRSHQPQHF	TGTGCCAGCAGCCGAGGGACAGGCAGAAGTCATCAGCCCCAGCATTTT
TRBV4-1	TRBD2	TRBJ2-3	.	CASNQLAGGTTDTQYF	TGCGCCAGCAACCAATTAGCGGGAGGGACTACAGATACGCAGTATTTT
TRBV6-5	.	TRBJ2-5	once	CASSVAGEETQYF	TGTGCCAGCAGTGTAGCAGGGGAAGAGACCCAGTACTTC
TRBV5-5	TRBD1	TRBJ1-4	.	CASSRDSLSYEKLFF	TGTGCCAGCAGCCGGGACAGCCTCTCCTATGAAAAACTGTTTTTT
TRBV4-2	TRBD2	TRBJ2-3	.	CASSQDLSSGILYGTDTQYF	TGTGCCAGCAGCCAAGATCTGTCTAGCGGGATATTATATGGCACAGATACGCAGTATTTT
TRBV5-8	.	TRBJ1-2	.	CASSPWGTDSISYTF	TGTGCCAGCAGCCCCTGGGGGACGGACTCTATTAGCTACACCTTC
TRBV29-1	.	TRBJ2-3	.	CSVGGMRTDTQYF	TGCAGCGTCGGCGGGATGCGCACAGATACGCAGTATTTT
TRBV19	TRBD1	TRBJ2-7	.	CASNLRDRPYEQYF	TGTGCCAGTAACCTCCGGGACAGGCCCTACGAGCAGTACTTC
TRBV5-8	TRBD1	TRBJ2-2	.	CASSYRGNTGELFF	TGTGCCAGCAGCTACAGGGGTAACACCGGGGAGCTGTTTTTT
TRBV18	.	TRBJ2-3	.	CASSPTGSTDTQYF	TGTGCCAGCTCACCCACGGGGAGCACAGATACGCAGTATTTT
TRBV4-2	.	TRBJ1-4	.	CASSQGEKAGGEKLFF	TGTGCCAGCAGCCAAGGGGAGAAAGCGGGGGGTGAAAAACTGTTTTTT
TRBV6-5	.	TRBJ2-7	.	CASSQGHFYEQYF	TGTGCCAGCAGTCAGGGACACTTCTACGAGCAGTACTTC
TRBV27	.	TRBJ2-3	.	CASSHLSRTDTQYF	TGTGCCAGCAGTCACTTGTCGCGCACAGATACGCAGTATTTT